A selection of T cell receptor beta chains follows, all from one sample in a study of T cells in Graves' hyperthyroidism and ophthalmopathy. TCRdb reanalysed the multiplex PCR reads using MiXCR and keeps one entry per CDR3 protein. The sample has 350,000 to 450,000 distinct CDR3 sequences, around 14% seen once. Sequencing was carried out using blood. The origin of the receptors is a woman between 55 and 75 years old with Graves' hyperthyroidism. The CDR3 runs from the conserved cysteine through the conserved F or W. Each record gives: CDR3 protein, D gene, J gene, V gene. D genes are given only for firm matches.

CDR3 protein: CASSQSTLSTDTQYF; D gene: .; J gene: TRBJ2-3; V gene: TRBV3-1
CDR3 protein: CASSPGQGNSYEQYF; D gene: TRBD1; J gene: TRBJ2-7; V gene: TRBV18
CDR3 protein: CASSISSPRQPQHF; D gene: .; J gene: TRBJ1-5; V gene: TRBV19
CDR3 protein: CASSFRASQGSISYEQYF; D gene: TRBD1; J gene: TRBJ2-7; V gene: TRBV27
CDR3 protein: CASSLAGLADNEQFF; D gene: TRBD2; J gene: TRBJ2-1; V gene: TRBV7-2
CDR3 protein: CASRAGGQHTDTQYF; D gene: .; J gene: TRBJ2-3; V gene: TRBV28
CDR3 protein: CASSSRAGGNSRRYEQYF; D gene: .; J gene: TRBJ2-7; V gene: TRBV11-3
CDR3 protein: CASSFSQGRGEKLFF; D gene: .; J gene: TRBJ1-4; V gene: TRBV28
CDR3 protein: CASSIRYKELQETQYF; D gene: .; J gene: TRBJ2-5; V gene: TRBV19
CDR3 protein: CASSIGQGSETQYF; D gene: TRBD1; J gene: TRBJ2-5; V gene: TRBV28
CDR3 protein: CAISESGGINTEAFF; D gene: .; J gene: TRBJ1-1; V gene: TRBV10-3
CDR3 protein: CASSQGPGYQETQYF; D gene: .; J gene: TRBJ2-5; V gene: TRBV3-1
CDR3 protein: CASSLPTGGTDTQYF; D gene: TRBD1; J gene: TRBJ2-3; V gene: TRBV12-3/TRBV12-4
CDR3 protein: CSVERESGDGYTF; D gene: .; J gene: TRBJ1-2; V gene: TRBV29-1
CDR3 protein: CASSFGAGVDEQFF; D gene: TRBD2; J gene: TRBJ2-1; V gene: TRBV7-3
CDR3 protein: CSANGRAGTEAFF; D gene: .; J gene: TRBJ1-1; V gene: TRBV20-1
CDR3 protein: CATSRDMDTQYF; D gene: .; J gene: TRBJ2-3; V gene: TRBV15
CDR3 protein: CASSLWETETQYF; D gene: .; J gene: TRBJ2-5; V gene: TRBV5-4
CDR3 protein: CASSYRTGASNTEAFF; D gene: TRBD1; J gene: TRBJ1-1; V gene: TRBV6-1
CDR3 protein: CASRALSGRPPYEQYF; D gene: TRBD2; J gene: TRBJ2-7; V gene: TRBV11-2